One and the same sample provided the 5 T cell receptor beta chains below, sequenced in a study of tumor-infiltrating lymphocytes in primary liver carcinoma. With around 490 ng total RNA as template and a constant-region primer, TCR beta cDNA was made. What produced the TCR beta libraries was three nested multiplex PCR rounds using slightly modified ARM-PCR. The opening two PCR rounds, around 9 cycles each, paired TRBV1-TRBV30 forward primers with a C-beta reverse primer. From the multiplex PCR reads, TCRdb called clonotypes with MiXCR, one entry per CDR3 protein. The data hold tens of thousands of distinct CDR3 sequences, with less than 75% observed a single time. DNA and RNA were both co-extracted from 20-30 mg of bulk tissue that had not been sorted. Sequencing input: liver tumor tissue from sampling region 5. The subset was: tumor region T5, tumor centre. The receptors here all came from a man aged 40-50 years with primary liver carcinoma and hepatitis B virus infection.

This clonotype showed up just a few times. The CDR3 coding sequence is TGCAGCGTCCCTAGCGGGAGTCTTGAGCAGTTCTTC. It translates to CSVPSGSLEQFF. V and J are TRBV29-1 and TRBJ2-1, with 10 bases matching TRBD2. Germline V CDR1 and CDR2: SQVTM, ANQGSEA. The CDR3 has 12 residues. V lost 6 bases to trimming and J lost 9 bases; unmatched junction nucleotides: 5.

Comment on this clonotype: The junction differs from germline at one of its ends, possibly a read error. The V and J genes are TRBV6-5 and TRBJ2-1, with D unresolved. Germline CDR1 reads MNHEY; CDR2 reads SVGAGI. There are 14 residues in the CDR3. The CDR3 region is CASYELESIGEQLF. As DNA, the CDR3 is TGTGCCAGCTATGAGCTGGAGAGCATAGGTGAGCAGTTATTC.

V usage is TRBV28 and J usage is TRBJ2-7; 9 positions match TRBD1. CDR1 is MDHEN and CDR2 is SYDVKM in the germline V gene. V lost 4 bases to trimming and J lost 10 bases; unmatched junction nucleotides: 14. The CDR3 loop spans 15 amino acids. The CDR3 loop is CASSWAGTGKYVQYF. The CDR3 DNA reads TGTGCCAGCAGTTGGGCGGGGACAGGGAAGTACGTACAGTACTTC.

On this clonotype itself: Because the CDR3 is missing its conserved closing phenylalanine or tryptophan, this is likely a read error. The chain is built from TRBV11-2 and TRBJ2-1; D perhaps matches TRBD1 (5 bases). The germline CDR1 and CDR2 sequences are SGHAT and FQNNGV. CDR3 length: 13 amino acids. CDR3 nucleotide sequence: TGTGCCAGTAGCTTCGTGCAGGGAAATGAGCAGTTCCTC. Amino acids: CASSFVQGNEQFL.

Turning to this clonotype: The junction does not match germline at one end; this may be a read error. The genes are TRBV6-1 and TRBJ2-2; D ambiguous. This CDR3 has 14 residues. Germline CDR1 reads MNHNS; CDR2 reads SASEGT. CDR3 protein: CASSDLCLTGELFF. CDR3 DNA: TGTGCTAGCAGTGATCTTTGCCTCACCGGGGAGCTGTTTTTT.